The present entry profiles one T cell receptor beta chain with its context. The clone's antigen remains unknown. Base qualities were left out, and no much larger clone turns up one base away. The sample comes from a study of blood T cell repertoires in COVID-19 (dated by TCRdb to the early 2020s). With respect to the entire study: Collaborator samples came from the United States, Italy and Spain and covered acute and convalescent phases of COVID-19. Sample metadata almost always included a de-identified subject ID, COVID-19 status, age in years and sex. Where available, HLA class I and class II types were taken from metadata supplied by the sample provider and were not determined by assay-based typing. The samples were drawn from the first 160 participants of the ongoing ImmuneRACE study and from under 1,500 subjects provided by 6 global collaborators. The repertoires were released in a freely available public database intended as a resource for research on the immune response to SARS-CoV-2. Subjects who had been exposed to COVID-19, were actively infected with it, or had recovered from it provided the deeply sampled blood TCRbeta repertoires that made up the dataset. The prospective study material was composed of cDNA or gDNA derived from T cells, B-cell-depleted T cells, or PBMCs. Study-wide findings and limitations: The amount of clinical and demographic metadata varied by source and participant and was provided uncurated.

The CDR3 goes from the cysteine to the phenylalanine over 16 residues. Only the CDR3 DNA is retained, 48 bases long and in frame from the first base. For CDR1 and CDR2, the germline V gene lists MNHEY and SVGEGT. The germline ends are 10 bases apart after V is trimmed by 2 bases and J by 0 bases. The immunoSEQ Assay, a bias-controlled multiplex PCR, was used to amplify TCRbeta CDR3 regions from genomic DNA. The published analysis was carried out like this. Nucleated cell counts per sample were estimated from amplification of reference gene primers within the assay. To quantify the absolute abundance of each unique TCRbeta CDR3 rearrangement, sequence reads were collapsed and filtered. For each sample, productive Simpson clonality was calculated as the square root of Simpson's diversity index across productive rearrangements. Imported from immuneACCESS, the table was reduced by TCRdb to in-frame sequences with V and J called. These copies leave out some clones; in studies compared against another copy, an unresolved V gene accounts for under half, and the cause of the remainder is not known. V, J and clone size derive from that table, while D and trimming were established from the DNA sequence. A total of 90,000 to 100,000 clones appear in this sample, about 80% of them only once. The top ten clonotypes cover about 10% of the sample.

Each collaborating institution followed its own protocols to collect whole blood in K2EDTA tubes. For TCRbeta analysis, collaborator samples were shipped as frozen whole blood, as isolated PBMCs, or as DNA extracted from either sample type. The V and J genes are TRBV6-2 or TRBV6-3 and TRBJ2-2, with a tentative D gene TRBD1 over 7 matching bases. This sequence originates from a man between 65 and 85 years old with acute or convalescent COVID-19. Material: peripheral blood. The CDR3 region: CASSYAGTANTGELFF. The sequence in DNA is TGTGCCAGCAGTTACGCGGGGACAGCGAACACCGGGGAGCTGTTTTTT.